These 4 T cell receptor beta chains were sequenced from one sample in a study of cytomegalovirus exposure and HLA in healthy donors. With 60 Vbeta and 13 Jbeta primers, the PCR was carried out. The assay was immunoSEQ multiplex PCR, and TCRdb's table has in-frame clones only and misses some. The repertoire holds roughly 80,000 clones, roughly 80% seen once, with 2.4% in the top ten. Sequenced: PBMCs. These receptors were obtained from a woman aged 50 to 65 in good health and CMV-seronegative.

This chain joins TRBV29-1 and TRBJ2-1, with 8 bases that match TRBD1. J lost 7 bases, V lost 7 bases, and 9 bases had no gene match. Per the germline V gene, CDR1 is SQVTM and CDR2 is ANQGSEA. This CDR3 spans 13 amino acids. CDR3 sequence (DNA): TGCAGCGGGGCCCAGGGGGCTAAAAATGAGCAGTTCTTC. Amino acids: CSGAQGAKNEQFF.

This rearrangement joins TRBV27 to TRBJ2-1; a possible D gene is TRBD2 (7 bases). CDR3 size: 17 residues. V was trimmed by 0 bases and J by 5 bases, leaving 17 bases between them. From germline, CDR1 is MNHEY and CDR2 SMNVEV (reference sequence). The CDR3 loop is CASSLSAQGLLNNEQFF. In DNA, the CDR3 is TGTGCCAGCAGTTTATCGGCACAGGGACTACTAAACAATGAGCAGTTCTTC.

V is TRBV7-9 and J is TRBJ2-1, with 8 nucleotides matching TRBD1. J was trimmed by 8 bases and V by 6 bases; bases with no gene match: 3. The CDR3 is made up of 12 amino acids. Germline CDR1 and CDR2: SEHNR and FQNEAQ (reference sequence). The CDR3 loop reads CASSPQGDEQFF. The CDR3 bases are TGTGCCAGCAGTCCACAGGGGGATGAGCAGTTCTTC.

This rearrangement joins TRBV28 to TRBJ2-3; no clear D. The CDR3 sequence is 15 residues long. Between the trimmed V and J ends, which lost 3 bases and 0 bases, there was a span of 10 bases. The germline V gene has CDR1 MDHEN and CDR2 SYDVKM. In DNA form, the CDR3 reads TGTGCCAGCAGTTTTGGCAGGTCTAGCACAGATACGCAGTATTTT. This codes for CASSFGRSSTDTQYF.